This is a list of T cell receptor beta chains from one sample in a study of blood T cells in healthy people across ages. TCRdb independently ran MiXCR on the 5' RACE reads; one entry per CDR3 protein. The top ten hold roughly 7.9% of the sample, which has about 1,600,000 distinct CDR3 sequences, about 40% seen once. Source material: blood. These receptor sequences come from a young woman in good health. Both conserved end residues are part of each CDR3.

v_gene	j_gene	CDR3aa
TRBV27	TRBJ2-1	CASTGVGGNNEQFF
TRBV25-1	TRBJ2-3	CASSNPGLAALSTDTQYF
TRBV4-1	.	CASSHTSGGTREQYF
TRBV7-9	TRBJ2-3	CASSPRAGSTDTQYF
TRBV14	TRBJ2-7	CATSDKSSYEQYF
TRBV7-9	TRBJ2-3	CASSYSSQAADTQYF
TRBV5-1	TRBJ2-2	CASSLGQTGTGELFF
TRBV9	TRBJ1-2	CASSATTGEAPRCGYTF
TRBV7-2	TRBJ2-1	CASSLQVGGAENNEQFF
TRBV3-1	TRBJ1-5	CASSPGDSGNQPQHF
TRBV5-1	TRBJ2-7	CASSWAAGGGYEQYF
TRBV27	TRBJ2-3	CASSRARGGEGTDTQYF
TRBV10-3	TRBJ2-1	CAITAMGAIASSYNEQFF
TRBV6-2/TRBV6-3	TRBJ2-3	CASSSLGGITDTQYF
TRBV9	TRBJ2-3	CASSAQFLGVGGTQYF
TRBV6-5	TRBJ2-5	CASSSPYDQETQYF
TRBV4-1	TRBJ1-2	CASNPNLGANYGYTF
TRBV5-1	TRBJ2-7	CASTGTSSDEQYF
TRBV30	TRBJ1-2	CAWSTGVPVGTF
TRBV10-3	TRBJ2-6	CAISGGFAAVRSGANVLTF
TRBV12-3/TRBV12-4	TRBJ1-1	CASSRAGGNTEAFF
TRBV24-1	TRBJ2-5	CATSEGSQGRMTQYF
TRBV7-2	TRBJ1-6	CASSLATGNSPLHF
TRBV24-1	TRBJ2-2	CATSQTTNTGELFF
TRBV12-3/TRBV12-4	TRBJ2-3	CASSLILGWDTQYF
TRBV9	TRBJ2-1	CASSETVDVKYDEQFF
TRBV7-2	TRBJ2-7	CASSASPGAYEQYF
TRBV27	TRBJ1-2	CASRAPLSYGYTF
TRBV20-1	TRBJ2-1	CSAEGQGETQFF